A single sample is the source of the 9 T cell receptor beta chains below, sequenced in a study of blood T cell repertoires in COVID-19. The protocol was immunoSEQ multiplex PCR, while the TCRdb copy is restricted to in-frame clones and leaves out a portion. The table records around 170,000 clones, 84% of them present only once. Sequencing input: PBMCs or T cells enriched from blood (not recorded which). These receptors were obtained from a woman aged 45 to 65 who had recovered from COVID-19.

V and J are TRBV5-4 and TRBJ2-7; 7 nucleotides match TRBD1. The ends lost 1 base at V and 2 bases at J; junction bases unmatched: 12. This CDR3 region has 17 residues. Germline V gene lookup returns CDR1 SGHNT and CDR2 YYREEE (reference sequence). The CDR3 DNA reads TGTGCCAGCAGCTTGCGCCAGACCCTGACAGGGACCTACGAGCAGTACTTC. Amino acids: CASSLRQTLTGTYEQYF.

The chain recombines TRBV5-6 with TRBJ1-1; no clear D gene. Trimming took 0 bases from V and 6 from J, leaving 9 bases between them. Germline lookup yields CDR1 SGHDT and CDR2 YYEEEE. This CDR3 has 13 residues. Here the CDR3 DNA reads TGTGCCAGCAGCTTGGAAAACTTCCCTGAAGCTTTCTTT. Protein sequence: CASSLENFPEAFF.

The chain joins TRBV27 to TRBJ2-1, with TRBD1 as a possible D gene (7 bases). CDR1 and CDR2 (germline): MNHEY, SMNVEV (reference sequence). CDR3 length equals 14 residues. Trimming took 6 bases from V and 3 from J, leaving 12 bases between them. This CDR3 is CASSHRGGYNEQFF. The DNA for the CDR3 is TGTGCCAGCAGCCACAGGGGAGGCTACAATGAGCAGTTCTTC.

This clone was found many times. The V and J genes are TRBV5-8 and TRBJ2-3; tentative D call: TRBD2 (6 bases). Germline CDR1 SGHTS, CDR2 YDEGEE. The CDR3 covers 16 residues. V lost 0 bases and J lost 2, with 13 bases in between. The CDR3 DNA reads as TGTGCCAGCAGCTTGGGTGATAGGCGGGACACAGATACGCAGTATTTT. Translating gives CASSLGDRRDTDTQYF.

This sequence joins TRBV6-1 and TRBJ1-2; no clear D. Trimming shortened V by 2 bases and J by 5 bases, and 9 bases separated the two germline ends. Germline V gene lookup returns CDR1 MNHNS and CDR2 SASEGT. The CDR3 loop spans 13 amino acids. CDR3 loop: CASSELGGYGYTF. CDR3 DNA: TGTGCCAGCAGTGAACTAGGAGGGTATGGCTACACCTTC.

J is TRBJ1-5 and V is TRBV28, with 8 bases fitting TRBD1. The CDR3 length is 16 residues. J was trimmed by 6 bases and V by 5 bases; bases with no gene match: 12. Germline lookup yields CDR1 MDHEN and CDR2 SYDVKM. The CDR3 protein is CASSHPTGGLGQPQHF. The CDR3, as DNA: TGTGCCAGCAGTCACCCCACAGGGGGGCTCGGTCAGCCCCAGCATTTT.

This rearrangement joins TRBV19 to TRBJ1-1, with a tentative D call TRBD1 (5 bases). CDR1 and CDR2 (germline): LNHDA, SQIVND (reference sequence). The CDR3 spans 14 residues. Trimming cost V 6 bases and J 1 base, with 12 bases left between them. CDR3 sequence: CASRLRGANTEAFF. CDR3 in DNA: TGTGCCAGTAGGCTTAGGGGCGCGAACACTGAAGCTTTCTTT.

V usage is TRBV25-1 and J usage is TRBJ1-4; D is unresolved. The V end lost 0 bases, the J end lost 7 bases, and 3 bases lay between the germline ends. The germline V gene encodes CDR1 MGHDK and CDR2 SYGVNS. The CDR3 totals 12 residues. CDR3 DNA: TGTGCCAGCAGTGAATACTCTGAAAAACTGTTTTTT. Translated, it gives CASSEYSEKLFF.

The chain has TRBV6-4 and TRBJ2-2, with D perhaps matching TRBD1 (5 bases). Trimming left V 6 bases short and J 4 bases short, with 12 bases between. The CDR3 runs 14 residues. Per the germline V gene, CDR1 is MRHNA and CDR2 is SNTAGT. CDR3 DNA: TGTGCCAGCAGGAAAGGGGCCGGCACCGGGGAGCTGTTTTTT. Protein product: CASRKGAGTGELFF.